These 26 T cell receptor beta chains came from one sample sequenced in a study of shared clonotypes between healthy human individuals. Libraries were prepared by immunoSEQ multiplex PCR; TCRdb keeps only in-frame clonotypes and omits some of them. Among about 680,000 clones listed, roughly 70% were seen once. The sample comprised memory CD4+ T cells sorted from blood. This sample's subset: CD45RA-negative fraction. All receptors derive from a woman younger than 45 in good health.

This clone occurred a few times. V is TRBV11-2 and J is TRBJ2-7; 10 bases fit TRBD1. There are 15 residues in the CDR3. CDR1 is SGHAT and CDR2 is FQNNGV in the germline V gene. Germline trimming cut 5 bases from V and 3 bases from J; bases unmatched to any gene: 7. In DNA, the CDR3 is TGTGCCAGCAGCGCCGACCGGGACAGGGGCTACGAGCAGTACTTC. The encoded protein is CASSADRDRGYEQYF.

This rearrangement joins TRBV5-1 to TRBJ1-2; TRBD1 is a possible D gene (5 bases). Trimming took off 0 bases at V and 3 bases at J, with 12 bases between the two ends. This CDR3 comprises 15 residues. CDR1 is SGHRS and CDR2 is YFSETQ in the germline V gene. The CDR3 loop is CASSLGAGGDYGYTF. The CDR3 DNA reads as TGCGCCAGCAGCTTGGGTGCCGGGGGAGACTATGGCTACACCTTC.

The gene calls are TRBV7-9 and TRBJ2-7; TRBD1 agrees at 11 bases. The CDR3 covers 14 residues. V gave up 5 bases and J gave up 4 bases; unmatched junction bases: 4. The germline V gene has CDR1 SEHNR and CDR2 FQNEAQ (reference sequence). The chain's CDR3 is CASSVGTGGYEQYF. The CDR3, as DNA: TGTGCCAGCAGCGTCGGGACAGGGGGGTACGAGCAGTACTTC.

The V and J genes are TRBV18 and TRBJ2-1; 10 bases agree with TRBD2. This CDR3 region has 17 residues. The trim removed 4 bases at V and 7 bases at J, leaving 13 bases unmatched. From germline, CDR1 is KGHSH and CDR2 LQKENI. The CDR3 is CASSLTAALAGWNEQFF. CDR3 sequence (DNA): TGTGCCAGCTCACTGACGGCGGCACTAGCGGGGTGGAATGAGCAGTTCTTC.

The J gene is TRBJ2-3, the V gene TRBV5-1; D is ambiguous. Germline V CDR1 and CDR2: SGHRS, YFSETQ. Trimming removed 5 bases from V and 2 bases from J, with 9 bases in between. The CDR3 totals 13 residues. The CDR3 DNA sequence: TGCGCCAGCAGAGTGGACCTCACAGATACGCAGTATTTT. This gives the protein CASRVDLTDTQYF.

The chain is built from TRBV4-2 and TRBJ2-1; tentative D call: TRBD2 (5 bases). Trimming removed 5 bases at V and 7 bases at J, with 15 bases between. The CDR3 extends over 14 amino acids. Germline V lookup: CDR1 LGHNA, CDR2 YNFKEQ. For the CDR3, the DNA is TGTGCCAGCAGCTTAGGGCTGACGGGGAATGAGCAGTTCTTC. Translating gives CASSLGLTGNEQFF.

This clone was observed once. The chain joins TRBV28 to TRBJ2-7, with D possibly TRBD2 on 6 matching bases. The germline V and J ends were trimmed by 10 bases and 4 bases, with 14 bases remaining between them. Germline CDR1 MDHEN, CDR2 SYDVKM. This CDR3 region has 12 residues. CDR3 residues: CATAGPTYEQYF. DNA for the CDR3: TGTGCCACCGCGGGACCGACTTACGAGCAGTACTTC.

The J gene is TRBJ2-7, the V gene TRBV18; 11 bases are shared with TRBD1. V was clipped by 0 bases and J by 1 base; unmatched bases: 5. The CDR3 runs to 17 residues. Germline CDR1 and CDR2: KGHSH and LQKENI. In DNA form, the CDR3 reads TGTGCCAGCTCACCACCCCCGGGACAGGGGGGGTCCTACGAGCAGTACTTC. Protein product: CASSPPPGQGGSYEQYF.

The V call is TRBV6-1, the J call TRBJ1-2, with D tentatively TRBD1 (5 bases). This CDR3 has 14 amino acids. Germline V gene data show CDR1 as MNHNS and CDR2 as SASEGT. V was shortened by 0 bases and J by 8 bases, with 13 bases between the two germline ends. CDR3 loop: CASSEAVMGGGYTF. The CDR3 nucleotides are TGTGCCAGCAGTGAAGCGGTTATGGGGGGAGGCTACACCTTC.

The chain couples TRBV20-1 to TRBJ2-7, with D tentatively TRBD2 (5 bases). The germline V and J ends were trimmed by 7 bases and 3 bases, with 10 bases remaining between them. This CDR3 spans 11 amino acids. CDR1 DFQATT and CDR2 SNEGSKA come from the germline V gene (reference sequence). CDR3 in DNA: TGCAGTGTTGGAGGACTCTACGAGCAGTACTTC. It codes for CSVGGLYEQYF.

CDR3 nucleotides: TGCGCCAGCAGCCCCAGCGGGAGGGCCAATGAGCAGTTCTTC. Its translation: CASSPSGRANEQFF. The J gene is TRBJ2-1, the V gene TRBV5-1; 10 bases map to TRBD2. This CDR3 region has 14 residues. Germline CDR1 reads SGHRS; CDR2 reads YFSETQ. Trimming at V came to 4 bases and at J to 6 bases, leaving 4 bases not matched to a gene.

This chain links TRBV19 with TRBJ2-5; the match to TRBD1 covers 10 bases. The J call is uncertain, as TRBJ2-7 better fits the DNA end. Germline CDR1 LNHDA, CDR2 SQIVND (reference sequence). The CDR3 has 16 residues. This CDR3 is CASSPSGTGVLYEQYF. As DNA, the CDR3 is TGTGCCAGTAGTCCCTCCGGGACAGGGGTTCTGTACGAGCAGTACTTC.

The chain has TRBV2 and TRBJ2-1; weak D call: TRBD2 (5 bases). This CDR3 contains 15 residues. Germline CDR1 is SNHLY and CDR2 is FYNNEI. V dropped 6 bases and J dropped 3 bases, with 15 bases sitting between them. Written as DNA, the CDR3 is TGTGCCAGCAGGGGAGAAGAGGGTCTCTACAATGAGCAGTTCTTC. This gives the protein CASRGEEGLYNEQFF.

The genes are TRBV7-9 and TRBJ2-2, with 7 bases fitting TRBD2. CDR3 length equals 16 residues. V shed 2 bases and J 0 bases; nucleotides not matched to a gene: 3. Germline CDR1 and CDR2: SEHNR and FQNEAQ (reference sequence). The CDR3 DNA sequence: TGTGCCAGCAGCTTAAGACTAGCCCCGAACACCGGGGAGCTGTTTTTT. This encodes CASSLRLAPNTGELFF. The variable domain in full, completed from reference TRBV7-9 and TRBJ2-2, reads DTGVSQNPRHKITKRGQNVTFRCDPISEHNRLYWYRQTLGQGPEFLTYFQNEAQLEKSRLLSDRFSAERPKGSFSTLEIQRTEQGDSAMYLCASSLRLAPNTGELFFGEGSRLTVL.

The V and J genes are TRBV18 and TRBJ2-3, with D perhaps matching TRBD1 (5 bases). The germline CDR1 and CDR2 sequences are KGHSH and LQKENI. V was pared by 3 bases and J by 2 bases, with 12 bases between. The CDR3 contains 15 residues. In nucleotides, the CDR3 is TGTGCCAGCTCACCCACAGGCTCCTTCACAGATACGCAGTATTTT. Amino acid sequence: CASSPTGSFTDTQYF.

J is TRBJ2-2 and V is TRBV2, with D hard to call. The CDR3 spans 13 residues. V lost 7 bases and J lost 5, with 11 bases in between. Germline assignment: CDR1 SNHLY and CDR2 FYNNEI. CDR3 sequence (DNA): TGTGCCAGCAATGGGGATAGGACCGGGGAGCTGTTTTTT. Protein product: CASNGDRTGELFF.

Only one count was recorded for this clone. This rearrangement joins TRBV4-1 to TRBJ2-7; 9 nucleotides agree with TRBD2. The CDR3 consists of 17 residues. Per the germline V gene, CDR1 is MGHRA and CDR2 is YSYEKL. V lost 4 bases to trimming and J lost 2 bases; unmatched junction nucleotides: 12. The CDR3 loop is CASSRLADRRLTYEQYF. In DNA form, the CDR3 reads TGCGCCAGCAGCCGACTAGCGGACCGTCGCCTCACCTACGAGCAGTACTTC.

V usage is TRBV2 and J usage is TRBJ1-1; maybe TRBD1 (5 bases). The CDR3 consists of 15 residues. From germline, CDR1 is SNHLY and CDR2 FYNNEI. The V end lost 7 bases, the J end lost 0 bases, and 15 bases lay between the germline ends. The CDR3 nucleotides read TGTGCCAGCAAGGGGTTATCCCTCATGAACACTGAAGCTTTCTTT. This sequence encodes CASKGLSLMNTEAFF.

This clone was seen only once. The chain uses TRBV4-2 and TRBJ1-3, with unresolved D. The V end was cut by 0 bases, the J end by 0 bases, with 6 bases between. This CDR3 region has 15 residues. In germline, CDR1 is LGHNA, CDR2 YNFKEQ. CDR3 nucleotides: TGTGCCAGCAGCCAAGATCCAAGCTCTGGAAACACCATATATTTT. Protein sequence: CASSQDPSSGNTIYF.

V is TRBV21-1 and J is TRBJ1-1. TRBV21-1 is shown as a pseudogene. The CDR3 length is 12 residues. As DNA, the CDR3 is TGTGCCAGCAGCCCCCTCGGCTCTGAAGCTTTCTTT. Translated: CASSPLGSEAFF.

The CDR3 DNA reads TGTGCCAGCAGCTCGGGGGTTGAGCAGTACTTC. Translation: CASSSGVEQYF. V usage is TRBV28 and J usage is TRBJ2-7; a possible D gene is TRBD2 (6 bases). V was trimmed by 6 bases and J by 7 bases, leaving 10 bases between them. The V gene's germline CDR1 is MDHEN and CDR2 SYDVKM. The CDR3 sequence is 11 residues long.

The rearrangement joins TRBV28 to TRBJ2-7, with no clear D. The length of the CDR3 is 13 residues. V lost 6 bases and J lost 0, with 9 bases in between. Germline V lookup: CDR1 MDHEN, CDR2 SYDVKM. CDR3 DNA sequence: TGTGCCAGCAGGGTACTATCCTCCTACGAGCAGTACTTC. It specifies CASRVLSSYEQYF.

J is TRBJ2-7 and V is TRBV7-2; TRBD2 aligns across 10 bases. The CDR3 sequence is 17 residues long. V was clipped by 0 bases and J by 1 base; unmatched bases: 6. Germline CDR1 and CDR2: SGHTA and FQGNSA. This CDR3 reads CASSLARMTSGSYEQYF. The CDR3 DNA sequence: TGTGCCAGCAGCTTAGCCCGAATGACTAGCGGGTCCTACGAGCAGTACTTC.

This rearrangement joins TRBV28 to TRBJ2-6; 9 nucleotides align to TRBD2. V lost 3 bases and J lost 2; bases outside the gene matches: 8. The CDR3 is 18 residues long. CDR1 is MDHEN and CDR2 is SYDVKM in the germline V gene. The chain's CDR3 is CASSFLAGAGPGANVLTF. The CDR3 coding sequence is TGTGCCAGCAGTTTCTTAGCGGGAGCCGGTCCTGGGGCCAACGTCCTGACTTTC.

The count of this clone is one. Since a much larger clone is just one base distant, this may be a read error. Other DNA sequences of this sample code for an identical CDR3. V usage is TRBV25-1 and J usage is TRBJ2-1; 9 positions match TRBD1. The germline V gene encodes CDR1 MGHDK and CDR2 SYGVNS. The junction had 14 bases not matched to a gene; V was cut back by 6 bases and J by 2 bases. The CDR3 runs to 18 residues. The chain's CDR3 is CASSDSNGDRVPYNEQFF. In DNA form, the CDR3 reads TGTGCCAGCAGCGACTCAAATGGGGACAGGGTACCCTACAATGAGCAGTTCTTC.

The chain joins TRBV7-3 to TRBJ1-1; 7 bases align to TRBD1. Germline CDR1 SGHTA, CDR2 FQGTGA. The CDR3 is 13 amino acids. The V and J ends lost 1 base and 10 bases, in that order; junction bases with no gene match: 6. The CDR3 region is CASSLKREGAAFF. As DNA, the CDR3 is TGTGCCAGCAGCTTAAAAAGGGAGGGGGCAGCTTTCTTT. Combining the CDR3 with reference TRBV7-3 and TRBJ1-1 gives the whole variable domain GAGVSQTPSNKVTEKGKYVELRCDPISGHTALYWYRQSLGQGPEFLIYFQGTGAADDSGLPNDRFFAVRPEGSVSTLKIQRTERGDSAVYLCASSLKREGAAFFGQGTRLTVV.